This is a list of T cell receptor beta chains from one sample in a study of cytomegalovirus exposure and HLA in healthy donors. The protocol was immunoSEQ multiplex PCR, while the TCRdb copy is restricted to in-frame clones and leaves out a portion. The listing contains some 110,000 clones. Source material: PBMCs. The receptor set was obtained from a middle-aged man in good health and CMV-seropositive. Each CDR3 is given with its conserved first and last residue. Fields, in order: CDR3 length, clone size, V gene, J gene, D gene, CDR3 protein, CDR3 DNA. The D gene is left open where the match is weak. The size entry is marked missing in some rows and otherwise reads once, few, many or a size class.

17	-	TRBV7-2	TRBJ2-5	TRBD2	CASSLGLAGGPWETQYF	TGTGCCAGCAGCCTAGGACTAGCGGGAGGGCCGTGGGAGACCCAGTACTTC
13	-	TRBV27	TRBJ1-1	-	CASAGGGGTEAFF	TGTGCCAGCGCCGGGGGGGGAGGCACTGAAGCTTTCTTT
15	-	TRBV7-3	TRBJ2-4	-	CASSLNGGLLNIQYF	TGTGCCAGCAGCCTAAACGGCGGTCTTCTAAACATTCAGTACTTC
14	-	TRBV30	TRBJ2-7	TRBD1	CAWDGQGRSYEQYF	TGTGCCTGGGATGGACAGGGGAGATCCTACGAGCAGTACTTC
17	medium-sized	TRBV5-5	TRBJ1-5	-	CASSLIQPSHSNQPQHF	TGTGCCAGCAGCTTGATACAGCCCTCCCATAGCAATCAGCCCCAGCATTTT
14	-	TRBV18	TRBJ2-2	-	CASSPIRLAGELFF	TGTGCCAGCTCACCAATTCGACTAGCCGGGGAGCTGTTTTTT
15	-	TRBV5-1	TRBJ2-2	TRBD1	CASSSGQANTGELFF	TGCGCCAGCAGCTCGGGACAGGCGAACACCGGGGAGCTGTTTTTT
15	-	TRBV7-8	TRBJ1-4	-	CASSTRDFEIEKLFF	TGTGCCAGCAGCACCCGGGACTTCGAGATAGAAAAACTGTTTTTT
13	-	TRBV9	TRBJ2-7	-	CASSVDPLYEQYF	TGTGCCAGCAGCGTAGACCCACTTTACGAGCAGTACTTC
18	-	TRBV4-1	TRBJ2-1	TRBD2	CASSQLAGGPGDYNEQFF	TGCGCCAGCAGCCAACTAGCGGGAGGGCCAGGGGACTACAATGAGCAGTTCTTC
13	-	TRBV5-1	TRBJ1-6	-	CASSMTDNSPLHF	TGCGCCAGCAGCATGACAGATAATTCACCCCTCCACTTT
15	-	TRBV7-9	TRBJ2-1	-	CASGLTSGFYNEQFF	TGTGCCAGCGGCCTGACCTCGGGTTTCTACAATGAGCAGTTCTTC
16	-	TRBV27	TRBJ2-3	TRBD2	CASSSSAGESTDTQYF	TGTGCCAGCAGCTCTTCGGCGGGAGAAAGCACAGATACGCAGTATTTT